Following are 2 T cell receptor beta chains from one sample sequenced in a study of monozygotic twins with inflammatory bowel disease. From its re-call of the 5' RACE reads, TCRdb lists each CDR3 protein once, without DNA. This sample's table has roughly 300,000 distinct CDR3 sequences. Sequencing was carried out using blood. The receptors stem from a human donor with ulcerative colitis or Crohn's disease, or a healthy co-twin of an affected twin (not recorded which).

The chain links TRBV20-1 to TRBJ1-4. CDR3 length: 12 residues. From germline, CDR1 is DFQATT and CDR2 SNEGSKA (reference sequence). The CDR3 protein is CSARDLYEKLFF.

The chain employs TRBV20-1 and TRBJ2-5; TCRdb's assignment of TRBD2 cannot be checked, as there is no DNA. CDR1 is DFQATT, CDR2 SNEGSKA, per germline (reference sequence). The CDR3 length is 14 residues. CDR3 amino acids: CSGPPFGRVETQYF.